A selection of T cell receptor beta chains follows, all from one sample in a study of cytomegalovirus exposure and HLA in healthy donors. TCRdb keeps only in-frame clones here, not all; method: immunoSEQ multiplex PCR. The sample carries 150,000 to 200,000 clones, roughly 80% recorded once. The sample comprised PBMCs. These receptors were taken from a woman aged 50 to 60 in good health and CMV-seropositive. The CDR3 runs from the conserved cysteine through the conserved F or W. The D gene is left open where the match is weak. Only part of the rows carry a size: once, few, many, or a class if the clone is expanded.

clone size: few
D gene: .
V gene: TRBV4-2
J gene: TRBJ1-2
CDR3 protein: CASSQDLSNYGYTF
CDR3 DNA: TGTGCCAGCAGCCAAGATCTGTCTAACTATGGCTACACCTTC

clone size: .
D gene: TRBD1
V gene: TRBV23-1
J gene: TRBJ1-2
CDR3 protein: CANLGGYYGYTF
CDR3 DNA: TGCGCCAACTTAGGGGGCTACTATGGCTACACCTTC

clone size: few
D gene: .
V gene: TRBV27
J gene: TRBJ1-3
CDR3 protein: CASSSRPFSGNTIYF
CDR3 DNA: TGTGCCAGCAGTTCCAGGCCCTTCTCTGGAAACACCATATATTTT

clone size: .
D gene: .
V gene: TRBV10-3
J gene: TRBJ2-3
CDR3 protein: CAISESTHHTDTQYF
CDR3 DNA: TGTGCCATCAGTGAGAGTACACACCACACAGATACGCAGTATTTT

clone size: many
D gene: TRBD1
V gene: TRBV10-3
J gene: TRBJ1-1
CDR3 protein: CAISEHTGGTNTEAFF
CDR3 DNA: TGTGCCATCAGTGAGCACACAGGGGGCACGAACACTGAAGCTTTCTTT

clone size: .
D gene: TRBD1
V gene: TRBV7-6
J gene: TRBJ1-1
CDR3 protein: CASSKDPRQGADGEAFF
CDR3 DNA: TGTGCCAGCAGCAAAGACCCACGACAGGGGGCAGACGGTGAAGCTTTCTTT

clone size: .
D gene: TRBD2
V gene: TRBV2
J gene: TRBJ2-1
CDR3 protein: CARGLAGGGEQFF
CDR3 DNA: TGTGCCAGAGGACTAGCGGGGGGGGGTGAGCAGTTCTTC

clone size: medium-sized
D gene: .
V gene: TRBV12-2
J gene: TRBJ1-1
CDR3 protein: CASRPKGGPLNTEAFF
CDR3 DNA: TGTGCAAGTCGCCCGAAAGGAGGTCCCTTGAACACTGAAGCTTTCTTT

clone size: .
D gene: .
V gene: TRBV7-6
J gene: TRBJ1-4
CDR3 protein: CASSLESGSTNEKLFF
CDR3 DNA: TGTGCCAGCAGCTTAGAAAGCGGTTCAACTAATGAAAAACTGTTTTTT

clone size: .
D gene: .
V gene: TRBV25-1
J gene: TRBJ1-4
CDR3 protein: CASSLGGLNEKLFF
CDR3 DNA: TGTGCCAGCAGTTTGGGTGGGCTAAATGAAAAACTGTTTTTT

clone size: once
D gene: TRBD1
V gene: TRBV19
J gene: TRBJ2-7
CDR3 protein: CATREGTGNDEQYF
CDR3 DNA: TGTGCCACCCGAGAGGGGACAGGGAACGACGAGCAGTACTTC

clone size: .
D gene: .
V gene: TRBV11-1
J gene: TRBJ2-5
CDR3 protein: CASSQGGETQYF
CDR3 DNA: TGTGCCAGCAGCCAGGGGGGAGAGACCCAGTACTTC

clone size: .
D gene: .
V gene: TRBV5-4
J gene: TRBJ1-5
CDR3 protein: CASSLGGGSNQPQHF
CDR3 DNA: TGTGCCAGCAGCTTGGGGGGAGGGAGCAATCAGCCCCAGCATTTT

clone size: .
D gene: .
V gene: TRBV5-1
J gene: TRBJ1-1
CDR3 protein: CASSKEGDTEAFF
CDR3 DNA: TGCGCCAGCAGCAAAGAGGGGGACACTGAAGCTTTCTTT

clone size: once
D gene: .
V gene: TRBV5-1
J gene: TRBJ1-1
CDR3 protein: CASSQQENTEAFF
CDR3 DNA: TGCGCCAGCAGCCAACAGGAGAACACTGAAGCTTTCTTT